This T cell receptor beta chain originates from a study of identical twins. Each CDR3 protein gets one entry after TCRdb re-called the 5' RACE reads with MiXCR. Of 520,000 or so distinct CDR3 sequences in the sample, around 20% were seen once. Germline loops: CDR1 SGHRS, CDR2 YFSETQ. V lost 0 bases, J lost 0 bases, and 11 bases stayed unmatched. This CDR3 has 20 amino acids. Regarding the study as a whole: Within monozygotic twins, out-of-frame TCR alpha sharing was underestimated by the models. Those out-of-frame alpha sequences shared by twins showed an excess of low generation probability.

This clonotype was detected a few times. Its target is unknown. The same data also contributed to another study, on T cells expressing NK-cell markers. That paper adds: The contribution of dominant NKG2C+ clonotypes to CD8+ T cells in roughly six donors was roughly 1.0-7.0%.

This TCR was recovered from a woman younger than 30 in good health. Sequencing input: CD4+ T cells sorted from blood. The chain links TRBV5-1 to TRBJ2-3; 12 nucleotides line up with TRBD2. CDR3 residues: CASSLDGRLAGVGSTDTQYF. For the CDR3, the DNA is TGCGCCAGCAGCTTGGATGGCCGACTAGCGGGAGTTGGGAGCACAGATACGCAGTATTTT.